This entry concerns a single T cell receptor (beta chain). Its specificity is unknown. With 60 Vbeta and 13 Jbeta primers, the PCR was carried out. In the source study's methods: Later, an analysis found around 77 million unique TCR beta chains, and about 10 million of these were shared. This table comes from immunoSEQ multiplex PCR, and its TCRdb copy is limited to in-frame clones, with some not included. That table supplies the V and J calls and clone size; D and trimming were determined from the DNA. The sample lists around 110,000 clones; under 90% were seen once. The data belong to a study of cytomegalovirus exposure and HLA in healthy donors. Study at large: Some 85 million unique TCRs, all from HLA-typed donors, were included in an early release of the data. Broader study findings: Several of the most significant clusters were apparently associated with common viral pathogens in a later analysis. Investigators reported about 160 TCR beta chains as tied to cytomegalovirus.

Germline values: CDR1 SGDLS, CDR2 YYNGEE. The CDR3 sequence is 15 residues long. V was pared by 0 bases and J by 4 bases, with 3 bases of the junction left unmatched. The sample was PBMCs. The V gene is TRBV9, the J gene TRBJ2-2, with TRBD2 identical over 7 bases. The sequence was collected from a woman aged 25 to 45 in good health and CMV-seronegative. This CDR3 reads CASSVGGGSTGELFF. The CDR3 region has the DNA TGTGCCAGCAGCGTAGGGGGGGGATCCACCGGGGAGCTGTTTTTT. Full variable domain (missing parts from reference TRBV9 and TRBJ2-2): DSGVTQTPKHLITATGQRVTLRCSPRSGDLSVYWYQQSLDQGLQFLIQYYNGEERAKGNILERFSAQQFPDLHSELNLSSLELGDSALYFCASSVGGGSTGELFFGEGSRLTVL.